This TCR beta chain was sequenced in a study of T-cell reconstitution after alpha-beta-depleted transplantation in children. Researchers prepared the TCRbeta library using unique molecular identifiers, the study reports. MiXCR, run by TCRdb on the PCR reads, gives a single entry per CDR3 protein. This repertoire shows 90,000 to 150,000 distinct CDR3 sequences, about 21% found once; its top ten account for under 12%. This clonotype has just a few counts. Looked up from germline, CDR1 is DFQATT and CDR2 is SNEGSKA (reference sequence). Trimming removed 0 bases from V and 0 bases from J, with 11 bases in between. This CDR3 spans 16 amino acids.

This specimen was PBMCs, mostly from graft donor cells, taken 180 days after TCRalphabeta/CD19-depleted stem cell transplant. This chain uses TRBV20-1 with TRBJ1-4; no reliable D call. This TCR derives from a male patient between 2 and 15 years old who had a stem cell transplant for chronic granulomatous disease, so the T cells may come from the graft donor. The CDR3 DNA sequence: TGCAGTGCTAGAGATCCAAAGAGAACAACTAATGAAAAACTGTTTTTT. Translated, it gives CSARDPKRTTNEKLFF.